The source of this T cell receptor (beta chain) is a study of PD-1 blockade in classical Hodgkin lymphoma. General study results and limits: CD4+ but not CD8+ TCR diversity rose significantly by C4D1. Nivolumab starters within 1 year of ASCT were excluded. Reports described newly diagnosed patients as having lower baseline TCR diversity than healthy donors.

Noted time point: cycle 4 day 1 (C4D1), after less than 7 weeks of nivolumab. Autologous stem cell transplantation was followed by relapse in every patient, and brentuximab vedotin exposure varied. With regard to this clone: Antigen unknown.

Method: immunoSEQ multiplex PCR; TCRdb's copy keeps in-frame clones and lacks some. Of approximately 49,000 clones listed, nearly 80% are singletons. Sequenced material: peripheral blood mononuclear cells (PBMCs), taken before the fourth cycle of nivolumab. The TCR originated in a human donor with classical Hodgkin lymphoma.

The CDR3 is CASSSRSQETDTQYF. CDR3 in DNA: TGTGCCAGCAGCTCCCGTTCCCAGGAGACAGATACGCAGTATTTT. The chain combines TRBV7-6 with TRBJ2-3; D gene ambiguous. The CDR3 sequence is 15 residues long. From germline, CDR1 is SGHVS and CDR2 FNYEAQ. V was shortened by 4 bases and J by 3 bases, with 14 bases between the two germline ends.